These T cell receptor beta chains were read from a single sample in a study of blood T cell repertoires in COVID-19. The method was immunoSEQ multiplex PCR; TCRdb's version includes in-frame clones alone and lacks a portion of them. The table has roughly 200,000 clones, 70% to 80% seen once. The sample consisted of peripheral blood. These receptors all stem from a woman in her forties with COVID-19, enrolled during active disease. The CDR3 runs from the conserved cysteine through the conserved F or W. D genes are given only for firm matches. Rows may omit the clone size; those that give it use once, few, many or a size class.

D	J	size	V	CDR3	DNA
NA	TRBJ1-4	NA	TRBV29-1	CSARLRGEKLFF	TGCAGCGCTCGCCTCCGAGGCGAAAAACTGTTTTTT
NA	TRBJ2-7	NA	TRBV27	CASSLKGTDFYEQYF	TGTGCCAGCAGTTTAAAAGGGACTGACTTCTACGAGCAGTACTTC
TRBD2	TRBJ2-1	NA	TRBV5-1	CASSFRAGGGTGEQFF	TGCGCCAGCAGCTTTAGAGCGGGAGGAGGAACGGGTGAGCAGTTCTTC
NA	TRBJ1-1	NA	TRBV29-1	CSAGLQGRAFF	TGCAGCGCTGGCCTTCAGGGAAGGGCTTTCTTT
TRBD1	TRBJ2-3	once	TRBV4-3	CASSQDQPAGGFTDTQYF	TGCGCCAGCAGCCAAGATCAACCTGCAGGGGGTTTCACAGATACGCAGTATTTT
TRBD1	TRBJ2-5	NA	TRBV18	CASTLDREETQYF	TGTGCCAGCACCTTGGACAGGGAAGAGACCCAGTACTTC
NA	TRBJ2-3	NA	TRBV9	CASSVAEAGTDTQYF	TGTGCCAGCAGCGTGGCGGAGGCGGGGACAGATACGCAGTATTTT
TRBD1	TRBJ1-5	NA	TRBV4-3	CASSPGQGTGNQPQHF	TGCGCCAGCAGCCCAGGACAGGGGACGGGCAATCAGCCCCAGCATTTT
NA	TRBJ1-2	NA	TRBV5-1	CASSLGQNYGYTF	TGCGCCAGCAGCTTGGGACAGAACTATGGCTACACCTTC
TRBD2	TRBJ2-1	NA	TRBV9	CASSVGGSGQHEQFF	TGTGCCAGCAGCGTAGGCGGGAGTGGGCAGCATGAGCAGTTCTTC
TRBD2	TRBJ2-7	once	TRBV7-8	CASRPGLAGLGEQYF	TGTGCCAGCAGACCGGGACTAGCGGGGCTGGGGGAGCAGTACTTC
TRBD2	TRBJ2-7	NA	TRBV30	CAWSVGGSYEQYF	TGTGCCTGGAGCGTCGGGGGGAGCTACGAGCAGTACTTC
NA	TRBJ2-2	NA	TRBV6-2/TRBV6-3	CASSYRGAHTGELFF	TGTGCCAGCAGTTACCGGGGGGCTCACACCGGGGAGCTGTTTTTT
TRBD1	TRBJ1-6	NA	TRBV7-2	CASSLVGQGYSPLHF	TGTGCCAGCAGCTTAGTGGGACAGGGGTATTCACCCCTCCACTTT
TRBD1	TRBJ1-1	NA	TRBV2	CASNQGAGRTEAFF	TGTGCCAGCAATCAGGGGGCGGGAAGGACTGAAGCTTTCTTT
NA	TRBJ2-1	NA	TRBV21-1	CASSKGASGRENEQFF	TGTGCCAGCAGCAAAGGGGCTAGCGGGAGAGAGAATGAGCAGTTCTTC
TRBD2	TRBJ2-2	NA	TRBV9	CASSVVSGGASGGELFF	TGTGCCAGCAGCGTAGTGAGCGGGGGGGCCTCAGGCGGGGAGCTGTTTTTT
NA	TRBJ2-3	NA	TRBV2	CASSYKTVQVLTTDTQYF	TGTGCCAGCAGCTACAAAACGGTACAGGTGCTTACCACAGATACGCAGTATTTT
TRBD1	TRBJ1-1	once	TRBV7-2	CASSLEYLDRGAFF	TGTGCCAGCAGTCTAGAGTACTTGGACAGGGGGGCTTTCTTT
NA	TRBJ2-7	NA	TRBV20-1	CSASFRGEQYF	TGCAGTGCTAGTTTTCGGGGCGAGCAGTACTTC
NA	TRBJ2-5	NA	TRBV6-2/TRBV6-3	CASSNGVETQYF	TGTGCCAGCAGCAACGGGGTAGAGACCCAGTACTTC
NA	TRBJ2-5	NA	TRBV11-3	CASSHTKGGQETQYF	TGTGCCAGCAGTCACACTAAGGGGGGGCAAGAGACCCAGTACTTC
TRBD2	TRBJ2-3	NA	TRBV19	CASSTSGGRTDTQYF	TGTGCCAGTAGTACCTCGGGGGGTCGGACAGATACGCAGTATTTT
TRBD2	TRBJ2-7	NA	TRBV14	CASSHAGGHEQYF	TGTGCCAGCAGCCATGCGGGGGGACACGAGCAGTACTTC
NA	TRBJ2-1	NA	TRBV18	CASSPTSSYNEQFF	TGTGCCAGCTCACCGACTAGCTCCTACAATGAGCAGTTCTTC
NA	TRBJ2-3	once	TRBV19	CASRQGIGATDTQYF	TGTGCCAGTAGACAGGGAATCGGTGCGACAGATACGCAGTATTTT
NA	TRBJ1-6	few	TRBV5-1	CASSLGGGNSPLHF	TGCGCCAGCAGCTTGGGAGGGGGAAATTCACCCCTCCACTTT
NA	TRBJ1-5	few	TRBV6-6	CASSYSESNQPQHF	TGTGCCAGCAGTTACTCAGAGAGCAATCAGCCCCAGCATTTT
NA	TRBJ1-1	NA	TRBV5-1	CASSPGQMNTEAFF	TGCGCCAGCAGCCCAGGACAGATGAACACTGAAGCTTTCTTT
TRBD2	TRBJ2-7	NA	TRBV27	CASSPQGTAGVYEQYF	TGTGCCAGCAGTCCCCAAGGAACAGCGGGAGTCTACGAGCAGTACTTC
NA	TRBJ2-2	few	TRBV21-1	CASSNSGERTGELFF	TGTGCCAGCAGCAACTCAGGGGAGAGGACCGGGGAGCTGTTTTTT
NA	TRBJ1-5	NA	TRBV5-6	CASSRLMGSSNQPQHF	TGTGCCAGCAGCAGATTGATGGGGAGTAGCAATCAGCCCCAGCATTTT
NA	TRBJ1-2	NA	TRBV7-9	CASSSQGLDYGYTF	TGTGCCAGCAGCTCTCAGGGATTGGACTATGGCTACACCTTC
NA	TRBJ2-5	NA	TRBV6-5	CASSYVRARETQYF	TGTGCCAGCAGTTACGTGAGGGCCAGGGAGACCCAGTACTTC
TRBD1	TRBJ2-2	once	TRBV30	CALKVGTGGAGELFF	TGTGCCCTAAAGGTGGGGACAGGGGGTGCCGGGGAGCTGTTTTTT
TRBD2	TRBJ2-7	few	TRBV9	CASTRGGSQFYEQYF	TGTGCCAGCACCCGAGGCGGGAGCCAATTTTACGAGCAGTACTTC
TRBD1	TRBJ2-6	NA	TRBV25-1	CASSELGTGASGANVLTF	TGTGCCAGCAGTGAATTGGGGACAGGGGCTTCTGGGGCCAACGTCCTGACTTTC
NA	TRBJ1-6	NA	TRBV7-2	CASSLDGIPNSPLHF	TGTGCCAGCAGCTTGGACGGGATTCCTAATTCACCCCTCCACTTT
NA	TRBJ2-6	few	TRBV7-2	CASSFTRAVRGANVLTF	TGTGCCAGCAGCTTCACCAGGGCGGTGAGAGGGGCCAACGTCCTGACTTTC
NA	TRBJ2-7	NA	TRBV24-1	CATSVQGSEQYF	TGTGCCACCAGTGTACAGGGATCCGAGCAGTACTTC
NA	TRBJ2-7	NA	TRBV7-2	CASSLGGSRSYEQYF	TGTGCCAGCAGCCTTGGGGGCTCCCGGTCCTACGAGCAGTACTTC
TRBD2	TRBJ2-2	NA	TRBV5-1	CASSPGGLAGPETGELFF	TGCGCCAGCAGCCCGGGGGGACTAGCGGGACCGGAGACCGGGGAGCTGTTTTTT
TRBD1	TRBJ2-1	NA	TRBV7-8	CASSLKQTGSSYNEQFF	TGTGCCAGCAGCTTAAAACAGACAGGGAGCTCCTACAATGAGCAGTTCTTC